This T cell receptor (beta chain) comes out of a study of T cells in Graves' hyperthyroidism and ophthalmopathy. Germline V gene lookup returns CDR1 KGHSH and CDR2 LQKENI. Trimming left V 5 bases short and J 4 bases short, with 12 bases between. CDR3 length: 15 residues. This clonotype was picked up a small number of times. Regions amplified from RNA transcripts were the TCR beta CDR3 regions. A first-round RT-PCR of the TCR CDR3 used the HTBI primer set. Using its own MiXCR run on the multiplex PCR reads, TCRdb lists one record per CDR3 protein. The sample has 300,000 to 350,000 distinct CDR3 sequences, approximately 18% seen once.

The genes are TRBV18 and TRBJ2-6, with a weak D call TRBD1 (5 bases). Sequences were obtained from blood. The sequence was collected from a woman in her forties or fifties with Graves' hyperthyroidism. Here the CDR3 DNA reads TGTGCCAGCTCAGACCAGGGTATCGGGGCCAACGTCCTGACTTTC. It codes for CASSDQGIGANVLTF.